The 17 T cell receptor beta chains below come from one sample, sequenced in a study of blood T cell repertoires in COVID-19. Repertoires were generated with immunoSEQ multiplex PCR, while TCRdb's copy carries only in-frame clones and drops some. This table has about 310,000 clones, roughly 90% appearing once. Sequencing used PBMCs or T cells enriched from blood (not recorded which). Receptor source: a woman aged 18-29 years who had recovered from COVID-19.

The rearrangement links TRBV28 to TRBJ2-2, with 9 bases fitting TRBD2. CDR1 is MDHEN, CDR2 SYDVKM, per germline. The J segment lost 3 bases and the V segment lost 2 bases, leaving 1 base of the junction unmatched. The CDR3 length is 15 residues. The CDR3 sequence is CASSLAGGHTGELFF. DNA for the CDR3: TGTGCCAGCAGTTTAGCGGGAGGGCACACCGGGGAGCTGTTTTTT.

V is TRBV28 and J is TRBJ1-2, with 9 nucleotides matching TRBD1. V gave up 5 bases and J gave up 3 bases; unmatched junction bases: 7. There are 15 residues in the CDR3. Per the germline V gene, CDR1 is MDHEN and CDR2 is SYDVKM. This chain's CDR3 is CASSLPRTGDYGYTF. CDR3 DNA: TGTGCCAGCAGTCTCCCAAGGACAGGGGACTATGGCTACACCTTC.

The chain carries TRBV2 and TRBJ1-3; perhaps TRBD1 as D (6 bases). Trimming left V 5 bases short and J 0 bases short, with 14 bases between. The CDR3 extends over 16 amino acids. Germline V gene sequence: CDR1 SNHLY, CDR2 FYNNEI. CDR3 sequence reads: CASSRVSGASGNTIYF. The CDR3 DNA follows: TGTGCCAGCAGTCGGGTCTCAGGGGCCTCTGGAAACACCATATATTTT.

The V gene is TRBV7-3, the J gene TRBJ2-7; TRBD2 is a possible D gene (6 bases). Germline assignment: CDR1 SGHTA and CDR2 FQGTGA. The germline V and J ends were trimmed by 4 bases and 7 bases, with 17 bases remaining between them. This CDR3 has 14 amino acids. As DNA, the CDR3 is TGTGCCAGCAGCTATAGCGGAACCTTACAAGAGCAGTACTTC. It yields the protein CASSYSGTLQEQYF.

The CDR3 bases are TGTGCCAGCAGCTTGCAGGGAAATCAGCCCCAGCATTTT. This gives the protein CASSLQGNQPQHF. The chain uses TRBV5-5 and TRBJ1-5, with a possible D match to TRBD1 (5 bases). Germline CDR1 is SGHKS and CDR2 is YYEKEE (reference sequence). The CDR3 has 13 residues. The V end was cut by 1 base, the J end by 4 bases, with 6 bases between. The whole variable domain, filled in from reference TRBV5-5 and TRBJ1-5, reads DAGVTQSPTHLIKTRGQQVTLRCSPISGHKSVSWYQQVLGQGPQFIFQYYEKEERGRGNFPDRFSARQFPNYSSELNVNALLLGDSALYLCASSLQGNQPQHFGDGTRLSIL.

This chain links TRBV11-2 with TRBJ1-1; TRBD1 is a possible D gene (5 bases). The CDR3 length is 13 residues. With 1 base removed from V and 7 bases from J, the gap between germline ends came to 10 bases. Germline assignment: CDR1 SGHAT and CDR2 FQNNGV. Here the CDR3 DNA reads TGTGCCAGCAGCTTAGGGGCAGGGATTGAAGCTTTCTTT. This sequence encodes CASSLGAGIEAFF.

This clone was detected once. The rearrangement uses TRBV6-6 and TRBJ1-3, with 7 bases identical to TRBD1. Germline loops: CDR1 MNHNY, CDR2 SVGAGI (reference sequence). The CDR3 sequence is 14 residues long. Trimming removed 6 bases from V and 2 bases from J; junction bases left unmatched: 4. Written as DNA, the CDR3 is TGTGCCAGCAGAACGACAGGGCCTGGAAACACCATATATTTT. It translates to CASRTTGPGNTIYF.

The chain's CDR3 is CASSIRDRVFSYNEQFF. The CDR3 region has the DNA TGTGCCAGTAGTATAAGGGACAGAGTTTTCTCCTACAATGAGCAGTTCTTC. V usage is TRBV19 and J usage is TRBJ2-1, with TRBD1 matching 7 bases. CDR1 is LNHDA and CDR2 is SQIVND in the germline V gene (reference sequence). The CDR3 consists of 17 residues. V shed 2 bases, J shed 0 bases, and the junction held 7 bases outside the gene matches. The full variable domain, completed using reference TRBV19 and TRBJ2-1, is DGGITQSPKYLFRKEGQNVTLSCEQNLNHDAMYWYRQDPGQGLRLIYYSQIVNDFQKGDIAEGYSVSREKKESFPLTVTSAQKNPTAFYLCASSIRDRVFSYNEQFFGPGTRLTVL.

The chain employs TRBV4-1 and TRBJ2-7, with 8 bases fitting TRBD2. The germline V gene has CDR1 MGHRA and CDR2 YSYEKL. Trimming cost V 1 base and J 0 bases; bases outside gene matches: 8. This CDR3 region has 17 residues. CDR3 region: CASSQVWGGRSSYEQYF. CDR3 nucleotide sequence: TGCGCCAGCAGCCAAGTTTGGGGCGGGAGGTCCTCCTACGAGCAGTACTTC.

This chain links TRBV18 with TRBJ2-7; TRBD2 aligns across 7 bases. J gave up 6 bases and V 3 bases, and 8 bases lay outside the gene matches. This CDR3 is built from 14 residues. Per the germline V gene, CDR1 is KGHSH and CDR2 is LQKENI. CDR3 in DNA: TGTGCCAGCTCACCGCTGACGGGGGGAGGCGAGCAGTACTTC. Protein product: CASSPLTGGGEQYF.

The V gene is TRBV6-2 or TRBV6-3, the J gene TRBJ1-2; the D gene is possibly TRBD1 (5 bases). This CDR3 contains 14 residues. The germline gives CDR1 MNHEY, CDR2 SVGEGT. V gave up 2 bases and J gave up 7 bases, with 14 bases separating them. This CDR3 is CASSYARGMLGYTF. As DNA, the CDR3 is TGTGCCAGCAGTTACGCCCGGGGGATGCTTGGCTACACCTTC.

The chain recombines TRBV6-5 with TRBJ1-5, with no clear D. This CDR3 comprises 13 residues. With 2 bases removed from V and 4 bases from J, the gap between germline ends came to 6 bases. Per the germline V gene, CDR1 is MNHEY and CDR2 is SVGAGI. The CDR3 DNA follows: TGTGCCAGCAGTTACGTAGAGAATCAGCCCCAGCATTTT. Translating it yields CASSYVENQPQHF.

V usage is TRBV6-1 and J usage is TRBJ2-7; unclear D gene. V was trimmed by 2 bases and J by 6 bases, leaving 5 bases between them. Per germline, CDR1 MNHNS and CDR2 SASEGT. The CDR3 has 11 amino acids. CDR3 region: CASSETSEQYF. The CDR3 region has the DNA TGTGCCAGCAGTGAAACTTCCGAGCAGTACTTC.

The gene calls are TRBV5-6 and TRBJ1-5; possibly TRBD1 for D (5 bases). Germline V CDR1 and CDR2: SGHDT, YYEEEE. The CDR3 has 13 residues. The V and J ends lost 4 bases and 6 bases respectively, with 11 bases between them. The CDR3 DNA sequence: TGTGCCAGCAGCCCTCAGGGCAGTCAGCCCCAGCATTTT. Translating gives CASSPQGSQPQHF.

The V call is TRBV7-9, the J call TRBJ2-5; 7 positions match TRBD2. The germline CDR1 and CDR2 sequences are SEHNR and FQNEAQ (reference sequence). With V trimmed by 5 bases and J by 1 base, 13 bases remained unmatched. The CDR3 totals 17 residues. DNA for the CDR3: TGTGCCAGCAGCCCTCCCCGACTAGCTCGGTCCCAAGAGACCCAGTACTTC. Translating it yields CASSPPRLARSQETQYF. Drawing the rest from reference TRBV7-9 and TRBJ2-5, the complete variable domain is DTGVSQNPRHKITKRGQNVTFRCDPISEHNRLYWYRQTLGQGPEFLTYFQNEAQLEKSRLLSDRFSAERPKGSFSTLEIQRTEQGDSAMYLCASSPPRLARSQETQYFGPGTRLLVL.

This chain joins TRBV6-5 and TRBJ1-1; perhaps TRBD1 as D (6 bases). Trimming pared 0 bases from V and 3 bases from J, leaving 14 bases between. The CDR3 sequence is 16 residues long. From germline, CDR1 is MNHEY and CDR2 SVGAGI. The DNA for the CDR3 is TGTGCCAGCAGTTACTCCGGCGGGGGGGCCCACACTGAAGCTTTCTTT. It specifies CASSYSGGGAHTEAFF.

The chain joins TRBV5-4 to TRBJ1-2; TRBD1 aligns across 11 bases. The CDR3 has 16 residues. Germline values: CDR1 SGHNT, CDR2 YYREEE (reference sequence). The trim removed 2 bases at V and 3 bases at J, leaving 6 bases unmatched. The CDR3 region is CASSFPGQGVDYGYTF. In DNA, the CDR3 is TGTGCCAGCAGCTTTCCGGGACAGGGGGTCGACTATGGCTACACCTTC.